Listed here are 15 T cell receptor beta chains from one sample, sequenced in a study of blood T cell repertoires in COVID-19. Clones were sequenced by immunoSEQ multiplex PCR, and TCRdb holds only the in-frame ones, with some missing. The data show around 250,000 clones, with 82% seen just once and 1.9% held by the top ten. Sequenced input: peripheral blood. All receptors come from an elderly woman with acute or convalescent COVID-19.

The chain employs TRBV5-5 and TRBJ1-1; D is unresolved. The CDR3 runs 16 residues. V shed 4 bases and J shed 4 bases, with 20 bases lying between them. The germline gives CDR1 SGHKS, CDR2 YYEKEE (reference sequence). The CDR3: CASSPRWQSAPTEAFF. In nucleotides, the CDR3 is TGTGCCAGCAGCCCGAGGTGGCAGAGCGCCCCCACTGAAGCTTTCTTT. The whole variable domain, remainder taken from reference TRBV5-5 and TRBJ1-1, is DAGVTQSPTHLIKTRGQQVTLRCSPISGHKSVSWYQQVLGQGPQFIFQYYEKEERGRGNFPDRFSARQFPNYSSELNVNALLLGDSALYLCASSPRWQSAPTEAFFGQGTRLTVV.

This clone occurred a few times. The V and J genes are TRBV3-1 (or the pseudogene TRBV3-2) and TRBJ1-2; D remains ambiguous. Germline V gene sequence: CDR1 LGHDT, CDR2 YNNKEL (reference sequence). Trimming took off 1 base at V and 5 bases at J, with 17 bases between the two ends. The CDR3 is 16 amino acids. The CDR3 sequence: CASSQGATAMRYGYTF. CDR3 bases: TGTGCCAGCAGCCAAGGAGCCACGGCCATGAGGTATGGCTACACCTTC.

CDR3 region: CASATSGIYNEQFF. The CDR3 coding sequence is TGTGCCAGCGCAACTAGCGGCATCTACAATGAGCAGTTCTTC. The chain is built from TRBV7-2 and TRBJ2-1; 8 nucleotides line up with TRBD2. Germline V lookup: CDR1 SGHTA, CDR2 FQGNSA. The CDR3 runs 14 residues. V gave up 8 bases and J gave up 3 bases; unmatched junction bases: 6.

V usage is TRBV11-1 and J usage is TRBJ2-1; TRBD2 agrees at 12 bases. The CDR3 sequence is 16 residues long. Unmatched junction bases numbered 5, after V lost 4 bases and J lost 4 bases. Germline CDR1 SGHAT, CDR2 FQDESV (reference sequence). The CDR3 nucleotides read TGTGCCAGCAGCTCCGGGACTAGCGGGCGTTACAATGAGCAGTTCTTC. Encoded protein: CASSSGTSGRYNEQFF.

The chain has TRBV6-5 and TRBJ2-1; D perhaps matches TRBD1 (7 bases). Germline V gene sequence: CDR1 MNHEY, CDR2 SVGAGI. This CDR3 is 15 amino acids long. V was shortened by 6 bases and J by 4 bases, with 16 bases between the two germline ends. CDR3: CASRGAGGSYNEQFF. The CDR3, as DNA: TGTGCCAGCAGGGGGGCAGGGGGGAGTTACAATGAGCAGTTCTTC.

V gene TRBV28 combines with J gene TRBJ1-2; TRBD1 is a possible D gene (6 bases). CDR1 and CDR2 from the germline V gene are MDHEN and SYDVKM. V was cut by 4 bases and J by 3 bases, with 12 bases left in between. The CDR3 loop spans 14 amino acids. CDR3 nucleotides: TGTGCCAGCAGTTCACAGGGTGAATACTATGGCTACACCTTC. This gives the protein CASSSQGEYYGYTF.

The CDR3 sequence is CASSSAEPSTDTQYF. CDR3 coding DNA: TGTGCCAGCAGTTCGGCGGAACCTAGCACAGATACGCAGTATTTT. This sequence joins TRBV28 and TRBJ2-3; no definite D call. The V end lost 4 bases, the J end lost 0 bases, and 11 bases lay between the germline ends. CDR3 length equals 15 residues. The germline CDR1 and CDR2 sequences are MDHEN and SYDVKM.

This chain links TRBV7-3 with TRBJ2-2; possible D gene TRBD2, 5 bases. CDR3 length equals 16 residues. V was clipped by 1 base and J by 1 base, with 10 bases between them. Germline loops: CDR1 SGHTA, CDR2 FQGTGA. Written as DNA, the CDR3 is TGTGCCAGCAGCTTAAATGGACTCATGAACACCGGGGAGCTGTTTTTT. Encoded protein: CASSLNGLMNTGELFF.

The chain recombines TRBV9 with TRBJ1-6; TRBD1 matches at 8 bases. Trimming at V came to 3 bases and at J to 5 bases, leaving 7 bases not matched to a gene. The CDR3 runs to 16 residues. The germline CDR1 and CDR2 sequences are SGDLS and YYNGEE. This CDR3 reads CASSAPGTGDNSPLHF. CDR3 in DNA: TGTGCCAGCAGCGCCCCTGGGACAGGCGATAATTCACCCCTCCACTTT.

The J gene is TRBJ2-1, the V gene TRBV3-1 (or the pseudogene TRBV3-2); tentative D call: TRBD2 (5 bases). Germline V gene sequence: CDR1 LGHDT, CDR2 YNNKEL (reference sequence). The CDR3 length is 15 residues. V lost 1 base, J lost 13 bases, and 20 bases lay in between. The CDR3: CASSQGRMGASHQFF. The DNA for the CDR3 is TGTGCCAGCAGCCAAGGTCGGATGGGTGCTAGCCACCAGTTCTTC.

This chain joins TRBV20-1 and TRBJ1-1; weak D call: TRBD1 (5 bases). Germline values: CDR1 DFQATT, CDR2 SNEGSKA (reference sequence). V lost 3 bases to trimming and J lost 1 base, with 15 bases between them. This CDR3 contains 15 residues. The chain's CDR3 is CSASGGAGSNTEAFF. CDR3 DNA: TGCAGTGCTAGTGGGGGAGCCGGTTCGAACACTGAAGCTTTCTTT.

The V and J genes are TRBV28 and TRBJ2-1; D call uncertain. Germline V lookup: CDR1 MDHEN, CDR2 SYDVKM. The CDR3 has 12 amino acids. V lost 6 bases to trimming and J lost 7 bases, with 10 bases between them. CDR3 sequence reads: CASRPGINEQFF. The CDR3 DNA sequence: TGTGCCAGCAGACCAGGAATTAATGAGCAGTTCTTC.

CDR3 DNA: TGTGCCAGCAGCCGGACAGGGGATTCACCCCTCCACTTT. Protein: CASSRTGDSPLHF. V is TRBV6-5 and J is TRBJ1-6; TRBD1 aligns across 9 bases. CDR1 MNHEY and CDR2 SVGAGI come from the germline V gene. Unmatched junction bases numbered 2, after V lost 6 bases and J lost 8 bases. The CDR3 has 13 amino acids.

The V call is TRBV11-2, the J call TRBJ2-5; possibly TRBD1 for D (6 bases). This CDR3 is built from 19 residues. Trimming pared 1 base from V and 0 bases from J, leaving 21 bases between. Germline loops: CDR1 SGHAT, CDR2 FQNNGV. CDR3 nucleotide sequence: TGTGCCAGCAGCTTAGGCCTTGCGACAAGCGACAGGTACCAAGAGACCCAGTACTTC. It is translated as CASSLGLATSDRYQETQYF. The variable domain in full, with the rest retrieved from reference TRBV11-2 and TRBJ2-5, is EAGVAQSPRYKIIEKRQSVAFWCNPISGHATLYWYQQILGQGPKLLIQFQNNGVVDDSQLPKDRFSAERLKGVDSTLKIQPAKLEDSAVYLCASSLGLATSDRYQETQYFGPGTRLLVL.

This clone was seen only a few times. This chain connects TRBV6-5 to TRBJ2-7, with 10 bases lining up with TRBD1. CDR1 is MNHEY and CDR2 is SVGAGI in the germline V gene. CDR3 length equals 14 residues. J gave up 6 bases and V 6 bases, and 8 bases lay outside the gene matches. CDR3 loop: CASRPGQGLSEQYF. The CDR3 coding sequence is TGTGCCAGCAGGCCGGGACAGGGGTTATCCGAGCAGTACTTC.